This T cell receptor (beta chain) was recovered during a study of blood T cell repertoires in COVID-19 (dated by TCRdb to the early 2020s). A note on the overall study: Samples from collaborators originated in the United States, Italy and Spain and spanned both the acute and convalescent phases of COVID-19. Samples were obtained from the ongoing ImmuneRACE study (first 160 participants) and from 950 to 1,500 subjects provided by 6 global collaborators. Where HLA class I and class II types were available, the types were taken from metadata supplied by the sample provider, not from assay-based typing. The sample metadata nearly always contained a de-identified subject ID, COVID-19 status, age in years and sex. The material from the prospective study consisted of cDNA or gDNA derived from T cells, B-cell-depleted T cells, or PBMCs. The dataset comprised deeply sampled blood TCRbeta repertoires from subjects exposed to, actively infected with, or recovered from COVID-19. A freely available public database, intended as a resource for researchers studying the immune response to SARS-CoV-2, is where the repertoires were released.

The immunoSEQ Assay, a bias-controlled multiplex PCR, was used to amplify TCRbeta CDR3 regions from genomic DNA. The authors' pipeline ran thus. Nucleated cell counts per sample were estimated from amplification of reference gene primers within the assay. Sequence reads were collapsed and filtered to measure the absolute abundance of every unique TCRbeta CDR3 rearrangement. Productive Simpson clonality was computed per sample as the square root of Simpson's diversity index over productive rearrangements. TCRdb took over this immuneACCESS table, retaining in-frame rearrangements with V and J assigned. Such tables are incomplete; in checked studies, under half of the missing clones stem from an unresolved V gene, and the remainder is unexplained. The DNA gave D and trimming, while V, J and clone size come from that table. Present in this sample are roughly 160,000 clones, 83% of which were seen just once. Of the sample, about 2% falls within the top ten clones.

Study-wide findings and limitations: How much clinical and demographic metadata was included differed by source and by participant, and the metadata was provided uncurated.

Germline trimming amounts to 4 bases on V and 3 bases on J, with 5 as the count of junction bases outside the gene matches. According to the germline V gene (reference sequence), CDR1 reads SGHKS and CDR2 reads YYEKEE. The CDR3 has 16 amino acids, counting the end cysteine and phenylalanine. CDR3 DNA is the only sequence kept; it has 48 bases, read in frame from the first base. The collaborating institutions used their own protocols to collect whole blood in K2EDTA tubes. For TCRbeta analysis, collaborator samples were shipped as frozen whole blood, as isolated PBMCs, or as DNA extracted from either sample type. Turning to this clone: Its antigen remains undetermined. Per-base quality was not reported, and no clone a single base away is much larger than it.

The V gene is TRBV5-5 and the J gene is TRBJ1-5; the junction holds 12 bases that match TRBD1. The sample consisted of peripheral blood. This receptor was identified in an elderly woman with acute or convalescent COVID-19. Here is the DNA: TGTGCCAGCAGCCAGGGACAGGGGGCCAACAATCAGCCCCAGCATTTT. Its translation is CASSQGQGANNQPQHF.